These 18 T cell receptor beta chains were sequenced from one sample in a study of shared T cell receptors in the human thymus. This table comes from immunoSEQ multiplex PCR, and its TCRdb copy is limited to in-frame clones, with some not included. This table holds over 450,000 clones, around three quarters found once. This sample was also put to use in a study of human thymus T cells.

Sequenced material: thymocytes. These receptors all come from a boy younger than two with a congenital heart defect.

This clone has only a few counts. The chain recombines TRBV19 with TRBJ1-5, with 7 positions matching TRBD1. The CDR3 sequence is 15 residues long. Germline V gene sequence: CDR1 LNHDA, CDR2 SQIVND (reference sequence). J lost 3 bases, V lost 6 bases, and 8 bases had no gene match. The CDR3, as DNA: TGTGCCAGTAGGTTAGCGGGGACAGCCAATCAGCCCCAGCATTTT. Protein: CASRLAGTANQPQHF.

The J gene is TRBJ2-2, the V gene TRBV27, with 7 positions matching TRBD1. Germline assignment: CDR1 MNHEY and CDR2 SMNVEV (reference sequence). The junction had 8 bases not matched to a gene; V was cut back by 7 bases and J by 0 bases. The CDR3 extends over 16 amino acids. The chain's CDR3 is CASTRAGTANTGELFF. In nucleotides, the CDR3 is TGTGCCAGCACTAGAGCCGGGACAGCGAACACCGGGGAGCTGTTTTTT.

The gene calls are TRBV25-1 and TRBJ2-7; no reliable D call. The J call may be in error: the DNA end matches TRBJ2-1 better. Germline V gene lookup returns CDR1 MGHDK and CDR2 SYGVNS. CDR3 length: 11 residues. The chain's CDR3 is CASRDSKEQFF. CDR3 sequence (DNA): TGTGCCAGCAGAGACTCCAAAGAGCAGTTCTTC.

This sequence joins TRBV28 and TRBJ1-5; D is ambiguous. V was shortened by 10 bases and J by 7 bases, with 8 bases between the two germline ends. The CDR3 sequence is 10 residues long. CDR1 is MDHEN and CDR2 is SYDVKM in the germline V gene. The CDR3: CATNIQPQHF. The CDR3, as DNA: TGTGCCACGAACATACAGCCCCAGCATTTT.

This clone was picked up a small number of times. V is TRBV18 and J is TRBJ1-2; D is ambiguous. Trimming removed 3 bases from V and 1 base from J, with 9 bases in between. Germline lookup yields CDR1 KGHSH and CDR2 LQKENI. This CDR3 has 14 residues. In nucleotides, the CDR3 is TGTGCCAGCTCACCTGGAGGGCTTAACTATGGCTACACCTTC. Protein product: CASSPGGLNYGYTF.

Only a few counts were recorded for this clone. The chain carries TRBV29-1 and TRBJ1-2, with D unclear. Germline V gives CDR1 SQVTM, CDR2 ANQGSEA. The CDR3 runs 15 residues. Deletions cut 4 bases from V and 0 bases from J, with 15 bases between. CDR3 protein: CSVGPGRLTNYGYTF. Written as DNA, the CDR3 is TGCAGCGTTGGACCCGGCAGGCTTACTAACTATGGCTACACCTTC.

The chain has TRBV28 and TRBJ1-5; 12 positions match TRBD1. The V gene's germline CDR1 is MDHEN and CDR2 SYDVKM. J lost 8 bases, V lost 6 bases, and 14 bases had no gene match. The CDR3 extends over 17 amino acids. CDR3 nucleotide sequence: TGTGCCAGCAGCTCATTTTTGGGGACAGGGGGCCAAAAGCCCCAGCATTTT. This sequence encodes CASSSFLGTGGQKPQHF.

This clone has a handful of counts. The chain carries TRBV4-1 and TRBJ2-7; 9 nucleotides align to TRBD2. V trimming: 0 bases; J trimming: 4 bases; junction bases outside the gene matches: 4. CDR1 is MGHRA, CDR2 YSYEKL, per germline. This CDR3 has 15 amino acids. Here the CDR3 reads CASSQEGLAEYEQYF. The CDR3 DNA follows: TGCGCCAGCAGCCAAGAGGGACTAGCAGAGTACGAGCAGTACTTC.

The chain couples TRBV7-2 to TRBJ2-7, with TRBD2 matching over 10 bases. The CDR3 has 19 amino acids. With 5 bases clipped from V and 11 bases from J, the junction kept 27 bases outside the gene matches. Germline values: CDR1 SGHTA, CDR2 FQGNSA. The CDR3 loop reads CASSPHRDRPLAGSPGEYF. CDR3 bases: TGTGCCAGCAGCCCCCACCGGGACAGGCCACTAGCGGGAAGTCCCGGGGAGTACTTC.

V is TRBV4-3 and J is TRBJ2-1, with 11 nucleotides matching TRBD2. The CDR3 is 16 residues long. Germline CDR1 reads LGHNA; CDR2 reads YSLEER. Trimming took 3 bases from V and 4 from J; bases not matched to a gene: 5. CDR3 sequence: CASSQETSGKYNEQFF. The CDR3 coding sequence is TGCGCCAGCAGCCAGGAGACTAGCGGGAAATACAATGAGCAGTTCTTC.

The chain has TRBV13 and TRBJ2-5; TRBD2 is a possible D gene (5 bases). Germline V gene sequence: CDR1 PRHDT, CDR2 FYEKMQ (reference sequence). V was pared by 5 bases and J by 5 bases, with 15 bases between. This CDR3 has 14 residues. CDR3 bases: TGTGCCAGCAGCCCATTGATAGGCGGGGAGACCCAGTACTTC. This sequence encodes CASSPLIGGETQYF.

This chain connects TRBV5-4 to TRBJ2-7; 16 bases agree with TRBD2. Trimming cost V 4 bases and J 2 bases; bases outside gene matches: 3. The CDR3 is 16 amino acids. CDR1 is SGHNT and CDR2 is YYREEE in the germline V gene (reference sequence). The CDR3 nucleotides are TGTGCCAGCAGCCCGGGACTAGCGGGAGGGCCCTACGAGCAGTACTTC. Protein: CASSPGLAGGPYEQYF.

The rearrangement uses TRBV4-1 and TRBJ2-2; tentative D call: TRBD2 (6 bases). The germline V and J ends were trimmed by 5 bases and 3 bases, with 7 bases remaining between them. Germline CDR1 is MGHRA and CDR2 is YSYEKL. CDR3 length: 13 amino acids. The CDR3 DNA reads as TGCGCCAGCAGCTGGGGGGACACCGGGGAGCTGTTTTTT. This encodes CASSWGDTGELFF.

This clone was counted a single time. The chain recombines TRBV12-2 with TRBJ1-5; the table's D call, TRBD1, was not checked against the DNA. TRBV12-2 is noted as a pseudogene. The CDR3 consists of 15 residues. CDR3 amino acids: CASRLARTGRQPQHF. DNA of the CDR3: TGTGCAAGTCGCTTAGCGAGGACAGGGCGGCAGCCCCAGCATTTT.

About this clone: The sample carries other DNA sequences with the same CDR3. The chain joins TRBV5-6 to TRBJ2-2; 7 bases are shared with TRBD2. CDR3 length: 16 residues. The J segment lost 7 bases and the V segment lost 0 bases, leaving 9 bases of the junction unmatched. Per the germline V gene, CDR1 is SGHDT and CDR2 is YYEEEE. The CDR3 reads CASSLGGGRDSGELFF. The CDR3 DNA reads TGTGCCAGCAGCTTGGGCGGCGGGAGAGATAGCGGGGAGCTGTTTTTT.

This CDR3 is CASSFHGTPYEQYF. Written as DNA, the CDR3 is TGTGCCAGCAGCTTTCATGGCACCCCCTACGAGCAGTACTTC. The chain links TRBV7-9 to TRBJ2-7; no clear D. The CDR3 runs to 14 residues. CDR1 and CDR2 (germline): SEHNR, FQNEAQ (reference sequence). Trimming removed 3 bases from V and 2 bases from J, with 11 bases in between.

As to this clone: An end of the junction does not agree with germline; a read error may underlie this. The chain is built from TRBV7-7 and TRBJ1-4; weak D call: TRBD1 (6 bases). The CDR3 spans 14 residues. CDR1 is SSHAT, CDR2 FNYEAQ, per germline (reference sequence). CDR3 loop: CASSSGQPGEKLFF. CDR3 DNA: TGTGCTAGCAGCTCTGGACAGCCCGGTGAAAAACTGTTTTTT.

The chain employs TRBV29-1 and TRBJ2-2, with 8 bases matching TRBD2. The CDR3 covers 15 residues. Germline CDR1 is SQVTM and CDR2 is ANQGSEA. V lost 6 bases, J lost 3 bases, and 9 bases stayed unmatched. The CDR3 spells CSVLGGRSDTGELFF. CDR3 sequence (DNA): TGCAGCGTCCTGGGCGGGAGGTCGGACACCGGGGAGCTGTTTTTT.